This TCR beta chain was captured by sequencing in a study of T-cell reconstitution after alpha-beta-depleted transplantation in children. This clonotype was observed at least ten times. The junction had 17 bases not matched to a gene; V was cut back by 7 bases and J by 3 bases. CDR3 length equals 18 residues. CDR1 LNHDA and CDR2 SQIVND come from the germline V gene (reference sequence). Unique molecular identifiers were incorporated when the TCRbeta library was constructed. TCRdb fed the PCR reads into MiXCR, producing one record per CDR3 protein. The data hold about 120,000 distinct CDR3 sequences, with 10% observed a single time.

The chain uses TRBV19 and TRBJ1-2, with 10 bases lining up with TRBD1. The TCR originated in a human donor who donated a stem cell graft to a child with acute lymphoblastic leukemia. The material sequenced was PBMCs from the stem cell graft donor, taken from the stem cell graft. CDR3 in amino acids: CASTDRGRVYLEDYGYTF. The CDR3 bases are TGTGCCAGTACTGACAGGGGGCGCGTCTATTTGGAGGACTATGGCTACACCTTC.